The next 14 T cell receptor beta chains were all read from a single sample in a study of blood T cell repertoires in COVID-19. Libraries were prepared by immunoSEQ multiplex PCR; TCRdb keeps only in-frame clonotypes and omits some of them. The sample has some 30,000 clones; roughly 83% are singletons. Source material: peripheral blood. The receptor source for this set is a man aged 65 to 85 with active COVID-19.

The V gene is TRBV3-1 (or the pseudogene TRBV3-2), the J gene TRBJ1-2; D is perhaps TRBD1 (6 bases). From germline, CDR1 is LGHDT and CDR2 YNNKEL (reference sequence). V lost 1 base, J lost 10 bases, and 22 bases lay in between. There are 16 residues in the CDR3. In nucleotides, the CDR3 is TGTGCCAGCAGCCAAGGACAACCGACAGGACACCATCACTACACCTTC. Translated, it gives CASSQGQPTGHHHYTF.

The chain combines TRBV19 with TRBJ2-3, with no clear D. Trimming took off 5 bases at V and 3 bases at J, with 6 bases between the two ends. Germline CDR1 LNHDA, CDR2 SQIVND (reference sequence). The CDR3 runs 12 residues. The CDR3 is CASSEVTDTQYF. The CDR3 coding sequence is TGTGCCAGTAGTGAGGTGACAGATACGCAGTATTTT.

The chain recombines TRBV9 with TRBJ1-3; D remains ambiguous. This CDR3 comprises 16 residues. Per germline, CDR1 SGDLS and CDR2 YYNGEE. The V end was cut by 3 bases, the J end by 0 bases, with 13 bases between. The CDR3 DNA reads as TGTGCCAGCAGCGCACAGCTTCAAAACTCTGGAAACACCATATATTTT. Translated, it gives CASSAQLQNSGNTIYF.

V usage is TRBV28 and J usage is TRBJ2-7; a weak D match, TRBD2 (6 bases). Per the germline V gene, CDR1 is MDHEN and CDR2 is SYDVKM. The V end was cut by 3 bases, the J end by 3 bases, with 9 bases between. CDR3 length: 13 amino acids. CDR3 in amino acids: CASSLPGVYEQYF. The CDR3 nucleotides read TGTGCCAGCAGTTTGCCGGGAGTCTACGAGCAGTACTTC.

The chain employs TRBV9 and TRBJ2-1, with 7 bases that match TRBD2. The CDR3 has 15 residues. The junction had 3 bases not matched to a gene; V was cut back by 1 base and J by 2 bases. The germline CDR1 and CDR2 sequences are SGDLS and YYNGEE. Here the CDR3 DNA reads TGTGCCAGCAGCGTATCGGGGGGAACCTACAATGAGCAGTTCTTC. Protein: CASSVSGGTYNEQFF.

This rearrangement joins TRBV6-5 to TRBJ1-2, with D maybe TRBD1 (5 bases). Trimming pared 2 bases from V and 4 bases from J, leaving 14 bases between. This CDR3 is 15 amino acids long. From germline, CDR1 is MNHEY and CDR2 SVGAGI. The CDR3 sequence is CASSYELAGIYGYTF. In nucleotides, the CDR3 is TGTGCCAGCAGTTACGAGTTGGCAGGGATCTATGGCTACACCTTC.

V gene TRBV5-1 combines with J gene TRBJ2-7, with D unclear. The CDR3 spans 11 residues. V lost 3 bases, J lost 4 bases, and 5 bases lay in between. Germline CDR1 is SGHRS and CDR2 is YFSETQ. The CDR3 loop is CASSSKYEQYF. CDR3 sequence (DNA): TGCGCCAGCAGCTCTAAGTACGAGCAGTACTTC.

Concerning this clone itself: At one of its ends the junction is not consistent with the germline gene, which may arise from a read error. The chain couples TRBV3-1 (or the pseudogene TRBV3-2) to TRBJ2-7; 7 nucleotides line up with TRBD2. The CDR3 totals 16 residues. Looked up from germline, CDR1 is LGHDT and CDR2 is YNNKEL (reference sequence). CDR3 in amino acids: CASSKEDGRRDYEQYF. The CDR3 region has the DNA TGTGCCAGCAGCAAAGAGGACGGGAGGAGGGATTACGAGCAGTACTTC.

The chain joins TRBV5-6 to TRBJ2-7; TRBD1 is a possible D gene (6 bases). The CDR3 length is 13 residues. Germline V CDR1 and CDR2: SGHDT, YYEEEE. V lost 4 bases, J lost 3 bases, and 11 bases lay in between. The CDR3 region is CASSVYRDYEQYF. For the CDR3, the DNA is TGTGCCAGCAGCGTCTACAGGGACTACGAGCAGTACTTC.

The chain employs TRBV3-1 (or the pseudogene TRBV3-2) and TRBJ2-7; the D is unclear. The CDR3 spans 13 residues. V gave up 6 bases and J gave up 7 bases, with 16 bases separating them. Germline loops: CDR1 LGHDT, CDR2 YNNKEL (reference sequence). CDR3 region: CASSDRTRGEQYF. CDR3 bases: TGTGCCAGCAGTGACCGTACACGAGGTGAGCAGTACTTC.

This rearrangement joins TRBV29-1 to TRBJ2-3; D may be TRBD2 (5 bases). The CDR3 totals 15 residues. V shed 4 bases and J shed 5 bases, with 19 bases lying between them. Germline CDR1 SQVTM, CDR2 ANQGSEA. Here the CDR3 reads CSVGRTGFEEDTQYF. The CDR3 DNA reads TGCAGCGTTGGGCGGACGGGGTTCGAGGAAGATACGCAGTATTTT.

The V call is TRBV5-5, the J call TRBJ1-1; the D gene is possibly TRBD1 (5 bases). In germline, CDR1 is SGHKS, CDR2 YYEKEE (reference sequence). V lost 4 bases to trimming and J lost 10 bases, with 23 bases between them. The CDR3 is 15 amino acids. The CDR3 spells CASSPDAGPTAIAFF. CDR3 DNA: TGTGCCAGCAGCCCGGATGCGGGACCCACGGCTATAGCTTTCTTT. The complete variable domain, with remaining parts taken from reference TRBV5-5 and TRBJ1-1, reads DAGVTQSPTHLIKTRGQQVTLRCSPISGHKSVSWYQQVLGQGPQFIFQYYEKEERGRGNFPDRFSARQFPNYSSELNVNALLLGDSALYLCASSPDAGPTAIAFFGQGTRLTVV.

V and J are TRBV6-1 and TRBJ1-2, with a weak D call TRBD1 (5 bases). The CDR3 spans 17 residues. The germline V gene encodes CDR1 MNHNS and CDR2 SASEGT. V lost 1 base to trimming and J lost 6 bases, with 21 bases between them. This CDR3 reads CASSEDVWDGTGDGYTF. CDR3 in DNA: TGTGCCAGCAGTGAAGATGTTTGGGACGGGACGGGAGATGGCTACACCTTC.

The V call is TRBV18, the J call TRBJ1-1, with a weak D call TRBD1 (6 bases). V gave up 3 bases and J gave up 3 bases, with 11 bases separating them. The CDR3 covers 14 residues. The germline V gene encodes CDR1 KGHSH and CDR2 LQKENI. The CDR3 loop reads CASSPNKGDTEAFF. For the CDR3, the DNA is TGTGCCAGCTCACCTAATAAGGGGGACACTGAAGCTTTCTTT. The full variable domain, with the rest looked up from reference TRBV18 and TRBJ1-1, is NAGVMQNPRHLVRRRGQEARLRCSPMKGHSHVYWYRQLPEEGLKFMVYLQKENIIDESGMPKERFSAEFPKEGPSILRIQQVVRGDSAAYFCASSPNKGDTEAFFGQGTRLTVV.